This T cell receptor beta chain was retrieved from a study of T cell responses to AZD1222 COVID-19 vaccine. Study results and caveats: Donors were mostly white British, more females; clonal diversity possibly underestimated.

This CDR3 comprises 13 residues. V was trimmed by 8 bases and J by 4 bases, leaving 11 bases between them. Germline V gene lookup returns CDR1 SGHNT and CDR2 YENEEA. Only in-frame clones appear in the TCRdb table, and some are missing; sequencing was by immunoSEQ multiplex PCR. Among about 170,000 clones listed, approximately 88% were seen once. As to this clone: Antigen: not known.

The sequence derives from an adult in good health. The chain uses TRBV11-3 and TRBJ2-2; D is ambiguous. The sequencing used peripheral blood, collected on day 0 of AZD1222 vaccination. For the CDR3, the DNA is TGTGCCAGCCGACGGTCCCTCACCGGGGAGCTGTTTTTT. Its translation: CASRRSLTGELFF.